Shown below are 12 T cell receptor beta chains from a single sample sequenced in a study of T cells of healthy individuals. TCRdb reprocessed the 5' RACE reads via MiXCR and lists one record per CDR3 protein. The data show over 95,000 distinct CDR3 sequences, with 15% to 20% seen just once and 6.2% held by the top ten. The receptor set was obtained from a human donor in good health.

The chain uses TRBV5-1 and TRBJ1-4; no clear D. This CDR3 contains 14 residues. V lost 0 bases to trimming and J lost 8 bases, with 11 bases between them. The V gene's germline CDR1 is SGHRS and CDR2 YFSETQ. For the CDR3, the DNA is TGCGCCAGCAGCTTGGAAGGATCGCTAGAAAAACTGTTTTTT. Residues: CASSLEGSLEKLFF.

This clonotype was observed a few times. The rearrangement uses TRBV29-1 and TRBJ1-1; D ambiguous. Trimming cost V 7 bases and J 0 bases, with 12 bases left between them. Germline values: CDR1 SQVTM, CDR2 ANQGSEA. The CDR3 has 13 residues. This CDR3 reads CSAGEMVNTEAFF. CDR3 DNA: TGCAGCGCCGGGGAAATGGTGAACACTGAAGCTTTCTTT.

In nucleotides, the CDR3 is TGTGCCAGCGGCATTAACGGGGGGAACGAGCAGTACTTC. Translating it yields CASGINGGNEQYF. The rearrangement joins TRBV5-4 to TRBJ2-7, with 7 bases identical to TRBD2. Trimming took 7 bases from V and 5 from J; bases not matched to a gene: 9. This CDR3 spans 13 amino acids. The germline CDR1 and CDR2 sequences are SGHNT and YYREEE (reference sequence).

This clonotype came up a few times. This chain uses TRBV20-1 with TRBJ2-2; D not resolved. CDR3 size: 12 residues. The V end was cut by 6 bases, the J end by 0 bases, with 5 bases between. CDR1 is DFQATT, CDR2 SNEGSKA, per germline (reference sequence). The CDR3 sequence is CSARANTGELFF. The CDR3 nucleotides read TGCAGTGCACGAGCGAACACCGGGGAGCTGTTTTTT.

The chain is built from TRBV5-1 and TRBJ1-1; TRBD1 is a possible D gene (5 bases). Trimming took off 2 bases at V and 2 bases at J, with 10 bases between the two ends. Germline V gives CDR1 SGHRS, CDR2 YFSETQ. This CDR3 has 14 amino acids. Written as DNA, the CDR3 is TGCGCCAGCAGCTTCGATGGGGGTAACACTGAAGCTTTCTTT. It specifies CASSFDGGNTEAFF. Drawing the rest from reference TRBV5-1 and TRBJ1-1, the complete variable domain is KAGVTQTPRYLIKTRGQQVTLSCSPISGHRSVSWYQQTPGQGLQFLFEYFSETQRNKGNFPGRFSGRQFSNSRSEMNVSTLELGDSALYLCASSFDGGNTEAFFGQGTRLTVV.

The chain employs TRBV11-2 and TRBJ1-1, with D perhaps TRBD1 (5 bases). CDR1 SGHAT and CDR2 FQNNGV come from the germline V gene. Deletions cut 5 bases from V and 2 bases from J, with 12 bases between. This CDR3 comprises 14 residues. DNA of the CDR3: TGTGCCAGCAGCCTCGGGGGGGGAAACACTGAAGCTTTCTTT. It codes for CASSLGGGNTEAFF.

This chain joins TRBV7-3 and TRBJ2-1, with 8 bases identical to TRBD2. Germline CDR1 reads SGHTA; CDR2 reads FQGTGA. The length of the CDR3 is 16 residues. The trim removed 5 bases at V and 6 bases at J, leaving 12 bases unmatched. The CDR3: CASSKEAGTSVNEQFF. The CDR3 DNA reads TGTGCCAGCAGCAAAGAGGCCGGGACTAGTGTCAATGAGCAGTTCTTC.

This chain links TRBV4-1 with TRBJ1-1, with D possibly TRBD1 on 6 matching bases. V gave up 0 bases and J gave up 6 bases, with 8 bases separating them. CDR1 MGHRA and CDR2 YSYEKL come from the germline V gene. The CDR3 sequence is 13 residues long. CDR3 protein: CASSQDRGSEAFF. The CDR3 coding sequence is TGCGCCAGCAGCCAAGACAGGGGCTCTGAAGCTTTCTTT.

This clonotype was observed a handful of times. V and J are TRBV7-9 and TRBJ2-3; D unclear. Trimming took 8 bases from V and 6 from J, leaving 15 bases between them. Looked up from germline, CDR1 is SEHNR and CDR2 is FQNEAQ (reference sequence). This CDR3 region has 13 residues. The CDR3 DNA is TGTGCCAGCTCTCTTTCGGGCCGGGATACGCAGTATTTT. Protein sequence: CASSLSGRDTQYF.

The chain combines TRBV5-1 with TRBJ2-2, with a weak D call TRBD2 (5 bases). Trimming took off 2 bases at V and 3 bases at J, with 8 bases between the two ends. CDR3 size: 14 residues. Germline V CDR1 and CDR2: SGHRS, YFSETQ. CDR3 residues: CASSFRTDTGELFF. The DNA for the CDR3 is TGCGCCAGCAGCTTTAGGACTGACACCGGGGAGCTGTTTTTT.

This clonotype appeared many times. The V and J genes are TRBV19 and TRBJ2-3, with TRBD2 identical over 9 bases. This CDR3 region has 15 residues. Trimming took 4 bases from V and 5 from J; bases not matched to a gene: 7. Per germline, CDR1 LNHDA and CDR2 SQIVND (reference sequence). The CDR3 coding sequence is TGTGCCAGTAGTAAGGAGCGGGAGGCGAGAGATACGCAGTATTTT. Its protein is CASSKEREARDTQYF.

As for this clonotype: This may stem from a read error, because a much larger clone lies one nucleotide away. The V gene is TRBV5-1, the J gene TRBJ2-7, with 10 bases that match TRBD1. V shed 3 bases, J shed 5 bases, and the junction held 8 bases outside the gene matches. This CDR3 comprises 15 residues. Germline assignment: CDR1 SGHRS and CDR2 YFSETQ. The DNA of the CDR3 is TGCGCCAGCAGCTCCCGGACAGGGGGATTCGACGAGCAGTACTTC. This encodes CASSSRTGGFDEQYF.